This TCR beta chain was recorded in a study of T cell responses to AZD1222 COVID-19 vaccine. Study results and limitations: Spike-specific TCR depth and breadth grew after two AZD1222 doses. Among spike-specific TCRs, nearly half reportedly target unmutated variant regions. White British ancestry dominated among donors, who included more females, and clonal diversity was possibly underestimated. Among AZD1222 vaccinees, only six or seven were seropositive at baseline.

As regards this clone: Its antigen remains unknown.

Profiling relied on immunoSEQ multiplex PCR, and the TCRdb table lists in-frame clones only, not all of them. Altogether about 140,000 clones are present, 85% to 90% being singletons, with the ten largest covering 1.5% to 2%. Trimming took off 5 bases at V and 2 bases at J, with 9 bases between the two ends. This CDR3 region has 13 residues. Germline V lookup: CDR1 SGHVS, CDR2 FQNEAQ. The chain links TRBV7-8 to TRBJ1-2; D might be TRBD1 (5 bases). The sample was peripheral blood, taken on day 0 of AZD1222 vaccination. The receptor was derived from an adult in good health. In nucleotides, the CDR3 is TGTGCCAGCAGCAGTACAGGCAACTATGGCTACACCTTC. This sequence encodes CASSSTGNYGYTF. Based on the CDR3 plus reference TRBV7-8 and TRBJ1-2, the full variable domain is GAGVSQSPRYKVAKRGQDVALRCDPISGHVSLFWYQQALGQGPEFLTYFQNEAQLDKSGLPSDRFFAERPEGSVSTLKIQRTQQEDSAVYLCASSSTGNYGYTFGSGTRLTVV.